A selection of T cell receptor beta chains follows, all from one sample in a study of CD8+ T cells in alopecia areata. Some clones are missing from TCRdb's copy, which holds only in-frame ones; the method was immunoSEQ multiplex PCR. This sample carries roughly 150,000 clones, 55% of them seen once, and the ten largest clones take more than 4.5%. Source material: CD4+ T cells sorted from blood. These receptor sequences come from a human donor in good health. Both conserved end residues are part of each CDR3. Each record gives: D gene, J gene, clone size, V gene, CDR3 DNA, CDR3 protein. The D gene is left open where the match is weak. The size entry is marked missing in some rows and otherwise reads once, few, many or a size class.

d_call: NA; j_call: TRBJ2-7; clone_size: NA; v_call: TRBV20-1; cdr3_nt: TGCAGTGCTAGGGGGGATTACGAGCAGTACTTC; cdr3_aa: CSARGDYEQYF
d_call: NA; j_call: TRBJ2-7; clone_size: NA; v_call: TRBV2; cdr3_nt: TGTGCCAGCAGTGACGATTCTTTAAGCGGCGAGCAGTACTTC; cdr3_aa: CASSDDSLSGEQYF
d_call: NA; j_call: TRBJ2-7; clone_size: NA; v_call: TRBV30; cdr3_nt: TGTGCCTGGAGTGTACGGCAGATCGAGGCCTACGAGCAGTACTTC; cdr3_aa: CAWSVRQIEAYEQYF
d_call: TRBD2; j_call: TRBJ2-1; clone_size: NA; v_call: TRBV27; cdr3_nt: TGTGCCAGCAGTGCGACTAGCGACGAAACCTACAATGAGCAGTTCTTC; cdr3_aa: CASSATSDETYNEQFF
d_call: NA; j_call: TRBJ2-6; clone_size: NA; v_call: TRBV29-1; cdr3_nt: TGCAGCGTTGTCGGGGGCGCCTCTGGGGCCAACGTCCTGACTTTC; cdr3_aa: CSVVGGASGANVLTF
d_call: NA; j_call: TRBJ2-1; clone_size: NA; v_call: TRBV5-1; cdr3_nt: TGCGCCAGCAGCCCACCGACTAGTAATGAGCAGTTCTTC; cdr3_aa: CASSPPTSNEQFF
d_call: TRBD2; j_call: TRBJ2-3; clone_size: few; v_call: TRBV6-5; cdr3_nt: TGTGCCAGCGGGCTAGCGGGAGCCACAGATACGCAGTATTTT; cdr3_aa: CASGLAGATDTQYF
d_call: NA; j_call: TRBJ1-2; clone_size: NA; v_call: TRBV14; cdr3_nt: TGTGCCAGCAGCCCCCAGGAAGGCTATGGCTACACCTTC; cdr3_aa: CASSPQEGYGYTF
d_call: TRBD1; j_call: TRBJ1-4; clone_size: NA; v_call: TRBV2; cdr3_nt: TGTGCCAGCAGCCGGCCAGGGGGCGGCGAAAAACTGTTTTTT; cdr3_aa: CASSRPGGGEKLFF
d_call: NA; j_call: TRBJ2-3; clone_size: NA; v_call: TRBV7-8; cdr3_nt: TGTGCCAGCAGCTCAGGAAGGGCGCAGTATTTT; cdr3_aa: CASSSGRAQYF
d_call: NA; j_call: TRBJ2-7; clone_size: NA; v_call: TRBV10-3; cdr3_nt: TGTGCCATCAGTGAGAATCTGGGGGGCGAGCAGTACTTC; cdr3_aa: CAISENLGGEQYF
d_call: NA; j_call: TRBJ2-6; clone_size: NA; v_call: TRBV7-8; cdr3_nt: TGTGCCAGCAGCTTACAGGGGCTAGACCTTTCTGGGGCCAACGTCCTGACTTTC; cdr3_aa: CASSLQGLDLSGANVLTF
d_call: TRBD1; j_call: TRBJ2-7; clone_size: NA; v_call: TRBV29-1; cdr3_nt: TGCAGCGTTGCCAGGGGGCCCTCCTACGAGCAGTACTTC; cdr3_aa: CSVARGPSYEQYF
d_call: NA; j_call: TRBJ2-3; clone_size: NA; v_call: TRBV10-3; cdr3_nt: TGTGCCATCAGTGAGTCTCCCACAGATACGCAGTATTTT; cdr3_aa: CAISESPTDTQYF